The clone carrying this TCR beta chain was seen a few times. The data stem from a study of technical replicates of blood from several donors. The CDR3 consists of 16 residues. Germline CDR1 SGHRS, CDR2 YFSETQ. V lost 0 bases and J lost 0; bases outside the gene matches: 5. Repertoires were generated with immunoSEQ multiplex PCR, while TCRdb's copy carries only in-frame clones and drops some. Of 60,000 to 90,000 clones detected, roughly 92% appear once; the ten largest clones hold approximately 0.37%. The origin of this receptor is a human donor in good health. The rearrangement links TRBV5-1 to TRBJ1-1; 7 bases fit TRBD1. The material sequenced was T cells isolated from PBMCs. CDR3 nucleotides: TGCGCCAGCAGCTTGGGGTCGGGGACAGTGAACACTGAAGCTTTCTTT. Protein product: CASSLGSGTVNTEAFF. The whole variable domain, remainder taken from reference TRBV5-1 and TRBJ1-1, is KAGVTQTPRYLIKTRGQQVTLSCSPISGHRSVSWYQQTPGQGLQFLFEYFSETQRNKGNFPGRFSGRQFSNSRSEMNVSTLELGDSALYLCASSLGSGTVNTEAFFGQGTRLTVV.